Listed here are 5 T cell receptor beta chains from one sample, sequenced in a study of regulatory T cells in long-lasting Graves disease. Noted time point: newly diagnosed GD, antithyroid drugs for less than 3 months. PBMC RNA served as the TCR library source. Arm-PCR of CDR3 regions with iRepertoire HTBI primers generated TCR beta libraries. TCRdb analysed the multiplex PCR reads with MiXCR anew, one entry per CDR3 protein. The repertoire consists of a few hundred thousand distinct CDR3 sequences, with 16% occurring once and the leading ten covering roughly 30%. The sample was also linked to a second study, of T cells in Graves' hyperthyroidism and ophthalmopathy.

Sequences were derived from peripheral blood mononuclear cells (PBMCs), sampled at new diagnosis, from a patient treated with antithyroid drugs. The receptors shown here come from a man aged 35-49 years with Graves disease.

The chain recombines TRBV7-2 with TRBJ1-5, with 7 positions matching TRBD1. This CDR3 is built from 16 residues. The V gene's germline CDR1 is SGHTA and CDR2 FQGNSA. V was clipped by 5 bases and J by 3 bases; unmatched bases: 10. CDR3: CASSGSTGVANQPQHF. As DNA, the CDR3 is TGTGCCAGCAGCGGAAGTACAGGGGTGGCCAATCAGCCCCAGCATTTT.

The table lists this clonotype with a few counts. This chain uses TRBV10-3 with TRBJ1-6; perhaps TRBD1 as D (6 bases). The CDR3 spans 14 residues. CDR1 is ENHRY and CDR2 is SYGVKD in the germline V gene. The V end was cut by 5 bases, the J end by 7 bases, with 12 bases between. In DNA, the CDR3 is TGTGCCATCAGTCGGGGGGGGGCCAATTCACCCCTCCACTTT. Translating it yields CAISRGGANSPLHF.

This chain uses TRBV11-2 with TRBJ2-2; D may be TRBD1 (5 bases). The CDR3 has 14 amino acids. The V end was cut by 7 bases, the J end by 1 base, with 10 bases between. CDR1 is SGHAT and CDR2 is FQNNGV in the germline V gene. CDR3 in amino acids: CASKTDGNTGELFF. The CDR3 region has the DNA TGTGCCAGCAAGACAGACGGGAACACCGGGGAGCTGTTTTTT.

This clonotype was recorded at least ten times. The CDR3 DNA sequence: TGTGCCAGCAGGACTACCGGGACAAGCCTTCATGAGCAGTTCTTC. Amino acid sequence: CASRTTGTSLHEQFF. The genes are TRBV2 and TRBJ2-1; D is possibly TRBD1 (6 bases). Germline V lookup: CDR1 SNHLY, CDR2 FYNNEI. This CDR3 contains 15 residues. V lost 6 bases to trimming and J lost 8 bases, with 20 bases between them. The full variable domain, in which reference TRBV2 and TRBJ2-1 provide the parts outside the CDR3, is EPEVTQTPSHQVTQMGQEVILRCVPISNHLYFYWYRQILGQKVEFLVSFYNNEISEKSEIFDDQFSVERPDGSNFTLKIRSTKLEDSAMYFCASRTTGTSLHEQFFGPGTRLTVL.

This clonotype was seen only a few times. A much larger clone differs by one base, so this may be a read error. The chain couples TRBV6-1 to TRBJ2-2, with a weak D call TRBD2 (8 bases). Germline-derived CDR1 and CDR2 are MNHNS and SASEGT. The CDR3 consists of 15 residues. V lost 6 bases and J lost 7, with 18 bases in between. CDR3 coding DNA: TGTGCCAGCAGGACCGACAGGGCGGGGGGCGGGGAGCTGTTTTTT. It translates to CASRTDRAGGGELFF.